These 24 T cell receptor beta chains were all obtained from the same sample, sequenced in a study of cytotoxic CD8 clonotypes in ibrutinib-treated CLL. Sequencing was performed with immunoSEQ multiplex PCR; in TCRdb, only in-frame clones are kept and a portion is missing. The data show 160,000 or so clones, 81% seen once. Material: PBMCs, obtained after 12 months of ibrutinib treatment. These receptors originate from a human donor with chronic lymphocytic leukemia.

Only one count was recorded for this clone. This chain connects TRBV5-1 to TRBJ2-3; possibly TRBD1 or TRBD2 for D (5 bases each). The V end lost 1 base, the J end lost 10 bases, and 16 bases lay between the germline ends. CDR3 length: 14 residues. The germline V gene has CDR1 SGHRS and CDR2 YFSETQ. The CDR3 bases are TGCGCCAGCAGCTTGAAGGACGCCGTGGGGGCGCAGTATTTT. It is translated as CASSLKDAVGAQYF.

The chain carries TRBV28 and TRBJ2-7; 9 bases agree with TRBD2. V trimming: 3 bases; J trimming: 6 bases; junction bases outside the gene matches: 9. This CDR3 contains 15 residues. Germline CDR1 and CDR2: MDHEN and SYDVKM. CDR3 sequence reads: CASSFSGGGRSEQYF. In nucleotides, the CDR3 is TGTGCCAGCAGTTTTAGCGGGGGAGGCCGGAGCGAGCAGTACTTC.

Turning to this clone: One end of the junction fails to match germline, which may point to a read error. Written as DNA, the CDR3 is TGCGCCACTATGGACATCGCGATACTATTCATGAATTTT. This codes for CATMDIAILFMNF. The chain combines TRBV23-1 with TRBJ1-5; D might be TRBD1 (5 bases). TRBV23-1 is given ORF status, its function remaining uncertain. The CDR3 covers 13 residues.

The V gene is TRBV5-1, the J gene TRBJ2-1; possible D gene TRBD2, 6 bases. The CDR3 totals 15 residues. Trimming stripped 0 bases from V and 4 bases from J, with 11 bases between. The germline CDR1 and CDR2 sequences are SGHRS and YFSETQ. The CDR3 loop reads CASSLVVGGYNEQFF. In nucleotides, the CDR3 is TGCGCCAGCAGCTTGGTCGTGGGGGGATACAATGAGCAGTTCTTC. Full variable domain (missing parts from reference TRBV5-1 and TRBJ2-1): KAGVTQTPRYLIKTRGQQVTLSCSPISGHRSVSWYQQTPGQGLQFLFEYFSETQRNKGNFPGRFSGRQFSNSRSEMNVSTLELGDSALYLCASSLVVGGYNEQFFGPGTRLTVL.

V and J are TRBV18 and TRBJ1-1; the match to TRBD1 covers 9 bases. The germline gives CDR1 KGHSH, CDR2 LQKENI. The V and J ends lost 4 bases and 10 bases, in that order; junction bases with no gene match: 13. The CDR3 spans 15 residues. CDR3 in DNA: TGTGCCAGCTCACTGAAACAGGGGGCGAGTGAAAGAGCTTTCTTT. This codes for CASSLKQGASERAFF.

For the CDR3, the DNA is TGTGCCAGCAGCTTAGTTAGCGGGGCTGAAGCTTTCTTT. This codes for CASSLVSGAEAFF. This rearrangement joins TRBV11-3 to TRBJ1-1; D unresolved. The CDR3 spans 13 residues. From germline, CDR1 is SGHNT and CDR2 YENEEA. V lost 1 base to trimming and J lost 6 bases, with 9 bases between them.

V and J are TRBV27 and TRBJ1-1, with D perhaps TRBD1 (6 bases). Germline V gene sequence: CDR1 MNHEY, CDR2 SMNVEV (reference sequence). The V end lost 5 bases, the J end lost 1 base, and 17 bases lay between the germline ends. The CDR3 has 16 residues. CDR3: CASSTRTAAGNTEAFF. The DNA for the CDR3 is TGTGCCAGCAGTACCCGGACAGCAGCGGGGAACACTGAAGCTTTCTTT.

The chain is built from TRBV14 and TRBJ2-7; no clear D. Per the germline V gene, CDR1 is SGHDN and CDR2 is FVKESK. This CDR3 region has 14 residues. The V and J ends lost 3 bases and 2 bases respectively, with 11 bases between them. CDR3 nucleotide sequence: TGTGCCAGCAGCCACCCGAACACAGCCTACGAGCAGTACTTC. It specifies CASSHPNTAYEQYF.

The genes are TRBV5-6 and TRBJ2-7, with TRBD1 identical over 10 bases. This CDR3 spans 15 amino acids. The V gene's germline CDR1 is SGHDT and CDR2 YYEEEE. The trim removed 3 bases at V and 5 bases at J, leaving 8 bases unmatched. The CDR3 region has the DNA TGTGCCAGCAGCTCCGCCGGGACAGGGGTTAACGAGCAGTACTTC. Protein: CASSSAGTGVNEQYF.

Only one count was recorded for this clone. In nucleotides, the CDR3 is TGTGCCAGCAGTGTGTCTTCGGTGGTGGGAGAGACCCAGTACTTC. Translating gives CASSVSSVVGETQYF. The chain recombines TRBV6-1 with TRBJ2-5, with no clear D. This CDR3 has 15 residues. The V gene's germline CDR1 is MNHNS and CDR2 SASEGT. Between the trimmed V and J ends, which lost 4 bases and 4 bases, there was a span of 16 bases.

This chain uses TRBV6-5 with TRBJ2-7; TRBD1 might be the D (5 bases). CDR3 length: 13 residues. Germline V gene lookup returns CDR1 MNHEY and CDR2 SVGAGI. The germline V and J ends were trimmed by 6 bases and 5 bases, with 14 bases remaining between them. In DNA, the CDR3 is TGTGCCAGCAGACCCGGACATTCTAACGAGCAGTACTTC. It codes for CASRPGHSNEQYF.

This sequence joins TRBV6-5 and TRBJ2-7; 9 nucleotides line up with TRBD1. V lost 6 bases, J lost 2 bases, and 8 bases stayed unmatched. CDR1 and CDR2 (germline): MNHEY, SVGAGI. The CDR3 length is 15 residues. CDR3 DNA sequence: TGTGCCAGCAGCCTATCAGGACAGGGGACCTACGAGCAGTACTTC. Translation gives CASSLSGQGTYEQYF.

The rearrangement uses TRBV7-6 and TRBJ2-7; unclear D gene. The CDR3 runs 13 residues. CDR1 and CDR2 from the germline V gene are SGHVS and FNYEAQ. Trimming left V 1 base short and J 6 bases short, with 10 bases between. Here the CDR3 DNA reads TGTGCCAGCAGCTTAGACCCTGTACGCGAGCAGTACTTC. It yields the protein CASSLDPVREQYF.

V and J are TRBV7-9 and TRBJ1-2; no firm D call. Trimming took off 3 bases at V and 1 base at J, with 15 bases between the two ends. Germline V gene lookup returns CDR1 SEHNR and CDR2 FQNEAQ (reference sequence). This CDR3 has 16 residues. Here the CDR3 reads CASSFYEETGNYGYTF. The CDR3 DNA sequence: TGTGCCAGCAGCTTCTATGAGGAGACGGGTAACTATGGCTACACCTTC.

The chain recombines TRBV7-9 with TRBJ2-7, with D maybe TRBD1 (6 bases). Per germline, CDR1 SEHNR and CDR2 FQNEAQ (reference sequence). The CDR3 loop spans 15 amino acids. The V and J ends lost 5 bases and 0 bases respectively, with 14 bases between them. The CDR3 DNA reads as TGTGCCAGCAGCGCCCTCGGGACATACTCCTACGAGCAGTACTTC. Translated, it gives CASSALGTYSYEQYF.

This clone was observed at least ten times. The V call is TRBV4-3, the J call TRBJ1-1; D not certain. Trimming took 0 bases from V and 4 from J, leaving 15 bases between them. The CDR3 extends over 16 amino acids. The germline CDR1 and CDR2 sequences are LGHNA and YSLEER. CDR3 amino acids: CASSQDWLRGGTEAFF. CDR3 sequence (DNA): TGCGCCAGCAGCCAAGATTGGCTCCGGGGAGGCACTGAAGCTTTCTTT.

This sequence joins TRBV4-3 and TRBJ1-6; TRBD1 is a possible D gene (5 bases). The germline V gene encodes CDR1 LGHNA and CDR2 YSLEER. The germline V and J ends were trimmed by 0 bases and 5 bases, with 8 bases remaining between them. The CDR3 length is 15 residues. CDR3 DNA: TGCGCCAGCAGCCAAGATGCGACAGATAATTCACCCCTCCACTTT. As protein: CASSQDATDNSPLHF.

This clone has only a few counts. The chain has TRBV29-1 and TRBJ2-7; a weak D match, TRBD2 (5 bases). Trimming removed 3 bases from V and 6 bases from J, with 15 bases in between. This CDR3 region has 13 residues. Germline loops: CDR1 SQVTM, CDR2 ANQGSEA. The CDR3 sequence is CSVEETGLGEQYF. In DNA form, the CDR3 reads TGCAGCGTTGAGGAAACGGGGTTGGGCGAGCAGTACTTC.

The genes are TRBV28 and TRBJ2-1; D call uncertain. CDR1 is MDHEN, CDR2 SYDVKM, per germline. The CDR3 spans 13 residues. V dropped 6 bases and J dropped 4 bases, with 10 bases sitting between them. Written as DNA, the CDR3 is TGTGCCAGCAGCTCGGTCCTATACAATGAGCAGTTCTTC. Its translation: CASSSVLYNEQFF.

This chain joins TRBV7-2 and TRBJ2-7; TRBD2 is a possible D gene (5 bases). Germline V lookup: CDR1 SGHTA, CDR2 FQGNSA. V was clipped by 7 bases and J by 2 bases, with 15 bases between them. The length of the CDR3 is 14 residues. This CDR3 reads CASTPGLRTYEQYF. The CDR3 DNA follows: TGTGCCAGCACCCCAGGACTGCGAACCTACGAGCAGTACTTC.

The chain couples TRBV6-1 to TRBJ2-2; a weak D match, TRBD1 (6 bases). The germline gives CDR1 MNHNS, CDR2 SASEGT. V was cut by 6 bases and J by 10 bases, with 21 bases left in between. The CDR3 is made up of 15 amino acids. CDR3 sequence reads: CASSPKRQAIAELFF. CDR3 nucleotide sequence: TGTGCCAGCAGCCCGAAAAGACAGGCCATTGCGGAGCTGTTTTTT.

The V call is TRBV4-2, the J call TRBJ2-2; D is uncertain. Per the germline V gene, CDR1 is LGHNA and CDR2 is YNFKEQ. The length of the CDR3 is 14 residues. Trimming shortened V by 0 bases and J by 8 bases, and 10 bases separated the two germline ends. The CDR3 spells CASSQEAAMGELFF. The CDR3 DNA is TGTGCCAGCAGCCAAGAGGCGGCTATGGGGGAGCTGTTTTTT.

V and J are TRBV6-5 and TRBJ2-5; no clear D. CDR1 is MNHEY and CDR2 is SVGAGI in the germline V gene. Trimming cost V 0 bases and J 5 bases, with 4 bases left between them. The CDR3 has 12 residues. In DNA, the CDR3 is TGTGCCAGCAGTTACTCGGGGGAGACCCAGTACTTC. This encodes CASSYSGETQYF.

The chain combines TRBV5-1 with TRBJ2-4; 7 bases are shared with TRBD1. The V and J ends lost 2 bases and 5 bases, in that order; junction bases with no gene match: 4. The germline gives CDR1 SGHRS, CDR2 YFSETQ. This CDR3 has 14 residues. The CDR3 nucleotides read TGCGCCAGCAGCTTAAGGGGGCTGGAAAACATTCAGTACTTC. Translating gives CASSLRGLENIQYF.